These 5 T cell receptor beta chains originate from one sample sequenced in a study of blood T cell repertoires in COVID-19. The method was immunoSEQ multiplex PCR; TCRdb's version includes in-frame clones alone and lacks a portion of them. Of 250,000 to 350,000 clones listed, roughly 89% are singletons. The specimen was peripheral blood. All receptors come from a man aged 30-40 years with acute or convalescent COVID-19.

The chain combines TRBV28 with TRBJ2-1; 12 positions match TRBD2. V gave up 7 bases and J gave up 4 bases; unmatched junction bases: 8. The germline gives CDR1 MDHEN, CDR2 SYDVKM. The CDR3 length is 16 residues. The CDR3 sequence: CASTSSGRAVYNEQFF. The CDR3 DNA sequence: TGTGCCAGCACCTCTAGCGGGAGGGCAGTGTACAATGAGCAGTTCTTC. The full variable domain, its missing parts supplied by reference TRBV28 and TRBJ2-1, is DVKVTQSSRYLVKRTGEKVFLECVQDMDHENMFWYRQDPGLGLRLIYFSYDVKMKEKGDIPEGYSVSREKKERFSLILESASTNQTSMYLCASTSSGRAVYNEQFFGPGTRLTVL.

This chain links TRBV3-1 (or the pseudogene TRBV3-2) with TRBJ2-5; 9 bases are a match to TRBD1. Germline loops: CDR1 LGHDT, CDR2 YNNKEL (reference sequence). The CDR3 extends over 17 amino acids. V shed 5 bases, J shed 4 bases, and the junction held 14 bases outside the gene matches. The CDR3 loop reads CASSKGYIQGAGETQYF. The CDR3 region has the DNA TGTGCCAGCAGCAAAGGTTATATACAGGGGGCGGGAGAGACCCAGTACTTC.

In its sample, this clone was seen once. This sequence joins TRBV5-1 and TRBJ2-6; 10 nucleotides match TRBD1. Germline values: CDR1 SGHRS, CDR2 YFSETQ. V shed 3 bases and J 0 bases; nucleotides not matched to a gene: 6. CDR3 size: 18 residues. CDR3 nucleotides: TGCGCCAGCAGCTGGGGACAGGGGTTCACCTCTGGGGCCAACGTCCTGACTTTC. Its translation is CASSWGQGFTSGANVLTF.

This sequence joins TRBV28 and TRBJ1-4; possibly TRBD1 for D (6 bases). V was pared by 1 base and J by 15 bases, with 18 bases between. Germline CDR1 MDHEN, CDR2 SYDVKM. This CDR3 is 14 amino acids long. CDR3 nucleotide sequence: TGTGCCAGCAGTTTATCCGGGACATGGGAGAGTTTGTTTTTT. Translating it yields CASSLSGTWESLFF.

The chain recombines TRBV14 with TRBJ1-5, with D possibly being TRBD1 (5 bases). Trimming removed 3 bases at V and 4 bases at J, with 7 bases between. This CDR3 region has 13 residues. Germline V gene data show CDR1 as SGHDN and CDR2 as FVKESK. This chain's CDR3 is CASSQGLNQPQHF. CDR3 nucleotide sequence: TGTGCCAGCAGCCAGGGACTAAATCAGCCCCAGCATTTT.